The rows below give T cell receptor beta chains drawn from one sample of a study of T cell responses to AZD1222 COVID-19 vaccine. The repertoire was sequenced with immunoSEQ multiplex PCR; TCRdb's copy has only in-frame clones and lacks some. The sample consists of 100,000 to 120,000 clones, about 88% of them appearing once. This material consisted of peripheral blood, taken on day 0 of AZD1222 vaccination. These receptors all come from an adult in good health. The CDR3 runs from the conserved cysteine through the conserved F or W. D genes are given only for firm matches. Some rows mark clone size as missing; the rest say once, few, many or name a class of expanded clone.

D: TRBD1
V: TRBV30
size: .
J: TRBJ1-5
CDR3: CAWSDDPDRGRQPQHF
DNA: TGTGCCTGGAGCGATGACCCGGACAGGGGGCGTCAGCCCCAGCATTTT

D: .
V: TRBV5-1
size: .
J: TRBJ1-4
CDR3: CASSHRDLGEKLFF
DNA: TGCGCCAGCAGCCACCGGGACCTGGGCGAAAAACTGTTTTTT

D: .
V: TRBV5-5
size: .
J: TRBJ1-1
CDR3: CASSSWTENTEAFF
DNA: TGTGCCAGCAGCTCCTGGACAGAGAACACTGAAGCTTTCTTT

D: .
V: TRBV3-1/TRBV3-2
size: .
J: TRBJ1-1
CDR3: CASSPYEGAEAFF
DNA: TGTGCCAGCAGCCCTTACGAGGGGGCTGAAGCTTTCTTT

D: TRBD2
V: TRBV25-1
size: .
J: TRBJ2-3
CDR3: CASSEYASGSLGTDTQYF
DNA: TGTGCCAGCAGTGAATATGCTAGCGGGAGTTTGGGCACAGATACGCAGTATTTT

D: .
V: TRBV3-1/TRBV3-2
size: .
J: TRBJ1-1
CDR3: CASSQDRILNTEAFF
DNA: TGTGCCAGCAGCCAAGATCGGATACTAAACACTGAAGCTTTCTTT

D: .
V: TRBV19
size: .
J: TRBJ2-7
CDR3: CASSTHDRAGAHYEQYF
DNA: TGTGCCAGTAGTACCCACGATAGGGCAGGGGCCCACTACGAGCAGTACTTC

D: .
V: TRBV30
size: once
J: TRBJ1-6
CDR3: CAWSRGANSPLHF
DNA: TGTGCCTGGAGTCGGGGAGCTAATTCACCCCTCCACTTT

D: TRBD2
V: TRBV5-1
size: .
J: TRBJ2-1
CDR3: CASSSTSANEQFF
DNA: TGCGCCAGCAGCTCGACTAGCGCGAATGAGCAGTTCTTC

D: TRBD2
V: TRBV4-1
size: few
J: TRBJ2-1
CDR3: CASSPPASGINNEQFF
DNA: TGCGCCAGCAGCCCCCCGGCTAGCGGGATAAACAATGAGCAGTTCTTC

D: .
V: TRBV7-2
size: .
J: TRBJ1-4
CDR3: CASSLGGISEKLFF
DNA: TGTGCCAGCAGCTTAGGGGGGATTAGTGAAAAACTGTTTTTT

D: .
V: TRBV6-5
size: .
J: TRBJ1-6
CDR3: CASSSGPRGNNSPLHF
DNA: TGTGCCAGCAGTTCGGGCCCGCGGGGAAATAATTCACCCCTCCACTTT

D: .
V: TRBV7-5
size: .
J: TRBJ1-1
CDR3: CVSPTSWEGQVNTEAFF
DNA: TGTGTCAGTCCAACTTCCTGGGAGGGACAGGTGAACACTGAAGCTTTCTTT

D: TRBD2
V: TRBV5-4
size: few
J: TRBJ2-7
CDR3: CASSFSGGAYEQYF
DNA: TGTGCCAGCAGCTTTAGCGGGGGGGCCTACGAGCAGTACTTC

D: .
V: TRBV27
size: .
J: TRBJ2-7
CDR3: CASSPLGPPGEQYF
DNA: TGTGCCAGCAGTCCCCTGGGGCCGCCGGGCGAGCAGTACTTC

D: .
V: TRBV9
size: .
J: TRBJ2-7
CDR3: CASSVGKGGEQYF
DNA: TGTGCCAGCAGCGTAGGGAAGGGAGGCGAGCAGTACTTC

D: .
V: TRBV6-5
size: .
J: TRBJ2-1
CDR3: CASTPRTGRDEQFF
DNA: TGTGCCAGCACTCCTAGGACAGGGAGGGATGAGCAGTTCTTC

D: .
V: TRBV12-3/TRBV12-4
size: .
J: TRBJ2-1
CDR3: CASSFGNEQFF
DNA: TGTGCCAGCAGTTTCGGCAATGAGCAGTTCTTC

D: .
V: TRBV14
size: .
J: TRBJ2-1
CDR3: CASSRLRGSAHEQFF
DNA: TGTGCCAGCAGCCGACTGCGGGGTAGCGCCCATGAGCAGTTCTTC

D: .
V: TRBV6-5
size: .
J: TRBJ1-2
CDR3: CASSYLNLNYGYTF
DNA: TGTGCCAGCAGTTATCTTAACCTTAACTATGGCTACACCTTC

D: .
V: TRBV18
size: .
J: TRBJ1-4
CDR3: CASSPGNEKLFF
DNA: TGTGCCAGCTCACCAGGCAATGAAAAACTGTTTTTT

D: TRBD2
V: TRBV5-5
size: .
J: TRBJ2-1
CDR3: CASSSILRTSLPNEQFF
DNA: TGTGCCAGCAGCTCCATATTGAGGACTAGCCTACCCAATGAGCAGTTCTTC

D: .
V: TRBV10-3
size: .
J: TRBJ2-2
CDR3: CAISLAENTGELFF
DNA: TGTGCCATCAGTCTGGCAGAGAACACCGGGGAGCTGTTTTTT

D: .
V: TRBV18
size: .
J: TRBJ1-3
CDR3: CASSGGATGNTIYF
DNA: TGTGCCAGCTCAGGGGGGGCAACTGGAAACACCATATATTTT

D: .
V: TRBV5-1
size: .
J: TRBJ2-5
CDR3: CASSSSGTWETQYF
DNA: TGCGCCAGCAGTTCCTCCGGCACCTGGGAGACCCAGTACTTC